Each of the 15 T cell receptor beta chains below was sequenced from the same sample in a study of blood T cells in healthy people across ages. Together with a sample-barcoded 5' primer, a J-beta primer mix was included in a second PCR lasting roughly 7 to 11 cycles. MiXCR, applied by TCRdb to the 5' RACE reads, yields one record per CDR3 protein. In the table there are around 870,000 distinct CDR3 sequences, under 35% of which are singletons. Sequenced material: blood. All receptors come from an elderly woman in good health.

For this clonotype: A read error may be the cause here, since a much bigger clone is one base away. This rearrangement joins TRBV25-1 to TRBJ2-5; D gene ambiguous. Germline CDR1 is MGHDK and CDR2 is SYGVNS. Trimming cost V 8 bases and J 5 bases, with 15 bases left between them. This CDR3 has 13 residues. CDR3 sequence: CASGNSGVETQYF. Here the CDR3 DNA reads TGTGCCAGCGGAAACTCTGGGGTCGAGACCCAGTACTTC.

Details on this clonotype: Possible read error: a much larger clone is one base away. The V call is TRBV7-9, the J call TRBJ1-2; the D gene is possibly TRBD1 (5 bases). This CDR3 spans 16 amino acids. Trimming took 5 bases from V and 7 from J, leaving 23 bases between them. Germline CDR1 is SEHNR and CDR2 is FQNEAQ (reference sequence). The CDR3 DNA is TGTGCCAGCAGCCCGTCTCCCGGTCAAGTGAGGGGTGGCTACACCTTC. Residues: CASSPSPGQVRGGYTF.

At least ten counts were recorded for this clonotype. The rearrangement joins TRBV20-1 to TRBJ2-4; 8 positions agree with TRBD1. V dropped 3 bases and J dropped 8; count of bases not matched to a gene: 9. The CDR3 is 14 amino acids. Germline V CDR1 and CDR2: DFQATT, SNEGSKA (reference sequence). In DNA, the CDR3 is TGCAGTGCTAGCCTAAGGACAGGGAAATACATTCAGTACTTC. It is translated as CSASLRTGKYIQYF.

A remark on this clonotype: Possible read error: a much larger clone is one base away. V gene TRBV7-9 combines with J gene TRBJ2-5, with a possible D match to TRBD1 (6 bases). Germline V CDR1 and CDR2: SEHNR, FQNEAQ (reference sequence). The CDR3 spans 15 residues. The CDR3: CASNLDLGAGETQYF. Written as DNA, the CDR3 is TGTGCCAGCAACTTAGATTTGGGGGCAGGGGAGACCCAGTACTTC.

This clonotype was picked up many times. The rearrangement links TRBV12-3 or TRBV12-4 to TRBJ1-2, with D possibly being TRBD1 (6 bases). V lost 3 bases and J 3 bases, leaving 8 bases between the germline ends. The length of the CDR3 is 13 residues. This CDR3 reads CASSFYRDYGYTF. In nucleotides, the CDR3 is TGTGCCAGCAGTTTCTACAGGGACTATGGCTACACCTTC.

This clonotype showed up many times. The DNA for the CDR3 is TGTGCCAGCAGTTACGCGCGGGGGGGGCAAGGGAACGAGCAGTACTTC. This sequence encodes CASSYARGGQGNEQYF. This sequence joins TRBV7-2 and TRBJ2-7; 9 bases are a match to TRBD2. Germline CDR1 is SGHTA and CDR2 is FQGNSA. The length of the CDR3 is 16 residues. V lost 6 bases, J lost 5 bases, and 14 bases stayed unmatched.

This clonotype occurred many times. The chain combines TRBV28 with TRBJ2-6, with 9 bases fitting TRBD1. V was pared by 6 bases and J by 1 base, with 7 bases of the junction left unmatched. This CDR3 has 17 residues. Germline CDR1 and CDR2: MDHEN and SYDVKM. CDR3 sequence (DNA): TGTGCCAGCAGCACCGGGACAGGGACGTCTGGGGCCAACGTCCTGACTTTC. Translation gives CASSTGTGTSGANVLTF.

The genes are TRBV10-3 and TRBJ2-1; tentative D call: TRBD2 (6 bases). CDR1 ENHRY and CDR2 SYGVKD come from the germline V gene. V lost 2 bases, J lost 3 bases, and 14 bases lay in between. The CDR3 runs 16 residues. The CDR3 nucleotides read TGTGCCATCAGTGAGGCTCAACGGGGGTTCTACAATGAGCAGTTCTTC. This translates into CAISEAQRGFYNEQFF.

Concerning this clonotype itself: This may be a read error: a much more frequent sequence differs by one nucleotide. The chain employs TRBV12-3 or TRBV12-4 and TRBJ2-3, with no clear D. The CDR3 runs 16 residues. CDR3 nucleotides: TGTGCCAGCAGCTTCACTCCGCTAGTGAGCACAGATGCGCAGTATTTT. Its translation: CASSFTPLVSTDAQYF.

This clonotype has a single count. This rearrangement joins TRBV6-5 to TRBJ1-3, with D unclear. Trimming left V 7 bases short and J 0 bases short, with 7 bases between. The V gene's germline CDR1 is MNHEY and CDR2 SVGAGI. The CDR3 covers 13 residues. CDR3 sequence (DNA): TGTGCCAGCACCATCGCCTCTGGAAACACCATATATTTT. This codes for CASTIASGNTIYF.

As regards this clonotype: A much larger clone differs by one base, so this may be a read error. V usage is TRBV10-3 and J usage is TRBJ2-4; 7 nucleotides line up with TRBD2. The DNA matches TRBJ2-5 better at its end, which makes the J call doubtful. In germline, CDR1 is ENHRY, CDR2 SYGVKD. The length of the CDR3 is 16 residues. CDR3 nucleotides: TGTGTCATCAGTGAGTCACAAGCGGGGACTGAGTGGACCCAGTACTTC. This codes for CVISESQAGTEWTQYF.

About this clonotype: One base away lies a much larger clone, so this may be a sequencing read error. The rearrangement uses TRBV12-3 or TRBV12-4 and TRBJ2-7; TRBD2 is a possible D gene (5 bases). V was pared by 9 bases and J by 7 bases, with 16 bases between. This CDR3 contains 12 residues. CDR3 sequence: CASRQRNNEQYF. CDR3 coding DNA: TGTGCCAGTCGGCAGCGGAACAATGAGCAGTACTTC.

The chain is built from TRBV21-1 and TRBJ1-6; the table's D gene call, TRBD1, was not cross checked with the DNA. TRBV21-1 is classified as a pseudogene. The CDR3 has 16 amino acids. The CDR3 protein is CASSYRRGGCGSPLHF. CDR3 nucleotides: TGTGCCAGCAGCTATCGTCGCGGGGGCTGTGGTTCACCCCTCCACTTT.

This clonotype was seen a few times. The rearrangement uses TRBV3-1 and TRBJ2-7; D ambiguous. Trimming left V 1 base short and J 6 bases short, with 7 bases between. Germline V gene sequence: CDR1 LGHDT, CDR2 YNNKEL (reference sequence). The CDR3 is 12 amino acids. CDR3 region: CASSQVGVEQYF. DNA of the CDR3: TGTGCCAGCAGCCAAGTGGGTGTCGAGCAGTACTTC.

This clonotype was seen once. The conserved final phenylalanine or tryptophan is absent from the CDR3, which likely points to a read error. The V gene is TRBV7-2, the J gene TRBJ2-1; the D is unclear. V lost 3 bases and J lost 6, with 3 bases in between. The CDR3 contains 11 residues. Germline CDR1 SGHTA, CDR2 FQGNSA. CDR3 region: CASSLRNEQFL. In DNA, the CDR3 is TGTGCCAGCAGCTTGCGCAATGAGCAGTTCTTA.